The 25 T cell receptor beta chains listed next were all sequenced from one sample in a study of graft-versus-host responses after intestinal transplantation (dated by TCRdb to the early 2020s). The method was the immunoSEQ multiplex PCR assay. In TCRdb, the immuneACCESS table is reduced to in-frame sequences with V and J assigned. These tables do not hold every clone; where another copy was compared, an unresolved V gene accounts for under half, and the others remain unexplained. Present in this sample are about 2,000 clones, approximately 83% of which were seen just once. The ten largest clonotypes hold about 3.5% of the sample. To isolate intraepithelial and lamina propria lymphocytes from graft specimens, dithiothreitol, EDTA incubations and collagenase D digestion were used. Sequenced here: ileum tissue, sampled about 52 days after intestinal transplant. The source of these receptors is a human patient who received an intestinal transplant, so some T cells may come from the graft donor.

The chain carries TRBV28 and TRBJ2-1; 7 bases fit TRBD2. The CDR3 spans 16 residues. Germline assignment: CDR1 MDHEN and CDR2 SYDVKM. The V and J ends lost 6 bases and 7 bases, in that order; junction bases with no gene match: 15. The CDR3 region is CASSIGGLVTGNEQFF. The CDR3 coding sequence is TGTGCCAGCAGCATCGGAGGACTAGTTACGGGGAATGAGCAGTTCTTC.

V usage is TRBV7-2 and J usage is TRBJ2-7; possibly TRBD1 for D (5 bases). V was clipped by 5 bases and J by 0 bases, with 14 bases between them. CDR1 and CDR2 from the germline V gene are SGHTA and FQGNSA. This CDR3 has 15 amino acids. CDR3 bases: TGTGCCAGCAGCGATAGGGGATACCGCTCCTACGAGCAGTACTTC. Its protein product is CASSDRGYRSYEQYF. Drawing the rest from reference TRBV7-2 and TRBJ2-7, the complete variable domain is GAGVSQSPSNKVTEKGKDVELRCDPISGHTALYWYRQSLGQGLEFLIYFQGNSAPDKSGLPSDRFSAERTGGSVSTLTIQRTQQEDSAVYLCASSDRGYRSYEQYFGPGTRLTVT.

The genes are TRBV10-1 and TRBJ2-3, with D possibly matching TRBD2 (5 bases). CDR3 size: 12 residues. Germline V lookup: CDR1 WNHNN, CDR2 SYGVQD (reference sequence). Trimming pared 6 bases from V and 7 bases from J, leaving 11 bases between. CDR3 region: CASSAGGNTQYF. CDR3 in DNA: TGCGCCAGCAGCGCGGGTGGGAATACGCAGTATTTT.

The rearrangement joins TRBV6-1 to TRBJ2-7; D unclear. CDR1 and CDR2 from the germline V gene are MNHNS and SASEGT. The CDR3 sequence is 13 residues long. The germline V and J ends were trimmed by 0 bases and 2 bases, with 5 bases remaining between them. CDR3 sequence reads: CASSEARPYEQYF. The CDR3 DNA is TGTGCCAGCAGTGAAGCACGGCCCTACGAGCAGTACTTC.

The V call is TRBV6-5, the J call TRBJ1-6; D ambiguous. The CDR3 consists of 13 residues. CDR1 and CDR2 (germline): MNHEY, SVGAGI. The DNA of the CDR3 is TGTGCTACAAACCGAGGCAGAAATTCACCCCTCCACTTT. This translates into CATNRGRNSPLHF.

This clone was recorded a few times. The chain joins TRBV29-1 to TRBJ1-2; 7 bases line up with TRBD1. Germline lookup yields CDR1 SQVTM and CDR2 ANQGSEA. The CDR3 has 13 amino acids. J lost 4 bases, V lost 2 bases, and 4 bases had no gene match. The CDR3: CSVESGQLYGYTF. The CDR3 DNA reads TGCAGCGTTGAATCGGGACAGCTCTATGGCTACACCTTC.

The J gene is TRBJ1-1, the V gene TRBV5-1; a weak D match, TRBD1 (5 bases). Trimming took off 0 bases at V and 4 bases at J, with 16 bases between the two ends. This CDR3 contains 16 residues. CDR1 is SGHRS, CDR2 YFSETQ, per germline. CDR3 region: CASSLVAGWVSTEAFF. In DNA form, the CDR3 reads TGCGCCAGCAGCTTGGTGGCAGGGTGGGTGAGCACTGAAGCTTTCTTT.

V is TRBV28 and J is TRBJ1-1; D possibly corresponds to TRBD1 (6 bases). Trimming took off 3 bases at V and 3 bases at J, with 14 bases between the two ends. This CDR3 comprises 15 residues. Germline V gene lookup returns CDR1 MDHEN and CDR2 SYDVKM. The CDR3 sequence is CASSFNRARYTEAFF. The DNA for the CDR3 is TGTGCCAGCAGTTTCAACAGGGCAAGATACACTGAAGCTTTCTTT.

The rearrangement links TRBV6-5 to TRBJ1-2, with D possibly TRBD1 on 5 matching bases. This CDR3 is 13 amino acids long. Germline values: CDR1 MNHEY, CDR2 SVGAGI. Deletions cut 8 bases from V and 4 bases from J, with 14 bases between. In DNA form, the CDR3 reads TGTGCCAGCGCAGGAGGGGTGGGCTATGGCTACACCTTC. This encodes CASAGGVGYGYTF.

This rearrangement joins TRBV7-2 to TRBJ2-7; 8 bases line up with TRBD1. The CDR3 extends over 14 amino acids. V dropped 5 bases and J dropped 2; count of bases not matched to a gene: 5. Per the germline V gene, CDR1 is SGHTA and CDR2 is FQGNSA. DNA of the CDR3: TGTGCCAGCAGCCCGGGACAGGAAACCTACGAGCAGTACTTC. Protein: CASSPGQETYEQYF.

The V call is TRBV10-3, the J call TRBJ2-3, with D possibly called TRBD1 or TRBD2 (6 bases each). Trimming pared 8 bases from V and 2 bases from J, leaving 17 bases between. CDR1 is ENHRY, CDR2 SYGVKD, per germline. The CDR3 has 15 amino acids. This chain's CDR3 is CAIPPRDTYTDTQYF. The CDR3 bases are TGTGCCATCCCCCCGCGGGACACATACACAGATACGCAGTATTTT.

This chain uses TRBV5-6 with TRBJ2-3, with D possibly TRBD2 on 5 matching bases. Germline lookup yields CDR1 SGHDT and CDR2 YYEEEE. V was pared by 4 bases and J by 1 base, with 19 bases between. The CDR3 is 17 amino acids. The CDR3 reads CASSALLGKGGTDTQYF. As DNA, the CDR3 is TGTGCCAGCAGCGCCTTACTAGGAAAGGGAGGCACAGATACGCAGTATTTT. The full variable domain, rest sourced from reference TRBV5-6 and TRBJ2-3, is DAGVTQSPTHLIKTRGQQVTLRCSPKSGHDTVSWYQQALGQGPQFIFQYYEEEERQRGNFPDRFSGHQFPNYSSELNVNALLLGDSALYLCASSALLGKGGTDTQYFGPGTRLTVL.

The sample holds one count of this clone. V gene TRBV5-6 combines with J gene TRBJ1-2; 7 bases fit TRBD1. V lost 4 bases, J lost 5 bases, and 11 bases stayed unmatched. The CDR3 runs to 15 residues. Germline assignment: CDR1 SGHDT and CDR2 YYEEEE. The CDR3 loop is CASSLRDRSVYGYTF. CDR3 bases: TGTGCCAGCAGCCTCAGGGACAGATCAGTATATGGCTACACCTTC. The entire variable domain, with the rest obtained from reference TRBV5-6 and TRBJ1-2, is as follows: DAGVTQSPTHLIKTRGQQVTLRCSPKSGHDTVSWYQQALGQGPQFIFQYYEEEERQRGNFPDRFSGHQFPNYSSELNVNALLLGDSALYLCASSLRDRSVYGYTFGSGTRLTVV.

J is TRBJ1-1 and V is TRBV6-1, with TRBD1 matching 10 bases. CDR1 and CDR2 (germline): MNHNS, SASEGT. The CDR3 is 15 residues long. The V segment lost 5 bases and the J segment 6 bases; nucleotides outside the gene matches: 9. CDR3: CASSKTGGAVAEAFF. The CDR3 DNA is TGTGCCAGCAGTAAGACAGGGGGCGCGGTTGCTGAAGCTTTCTTT.

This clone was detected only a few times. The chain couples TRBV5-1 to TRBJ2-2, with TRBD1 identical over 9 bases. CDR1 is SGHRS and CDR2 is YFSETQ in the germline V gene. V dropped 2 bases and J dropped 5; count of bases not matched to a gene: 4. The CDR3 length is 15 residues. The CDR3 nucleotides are TGCGCCAGCAGCTTACAGGGGGCGGGAACCGGGGAGCTGTTTTTT. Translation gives CASSLQGAGTGELFF.

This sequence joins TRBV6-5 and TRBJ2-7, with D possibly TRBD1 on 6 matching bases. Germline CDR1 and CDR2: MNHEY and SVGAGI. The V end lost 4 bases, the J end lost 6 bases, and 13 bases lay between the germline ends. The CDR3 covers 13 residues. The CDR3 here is CASSSTGLGEQYF. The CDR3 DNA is TGTGCCAGCAGTTCTACAGGGTTAGGCGAGCAGTACTTC.

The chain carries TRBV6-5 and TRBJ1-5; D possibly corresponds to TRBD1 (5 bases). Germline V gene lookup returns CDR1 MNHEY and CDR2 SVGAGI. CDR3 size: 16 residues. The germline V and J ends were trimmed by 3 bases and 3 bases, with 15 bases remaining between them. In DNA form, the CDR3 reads TGTGCCAGCAGTTATTTGTGGAACGGGGCCAATCAGCCCCAGCATTTT. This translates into CASSYLWNGANQPQHF.

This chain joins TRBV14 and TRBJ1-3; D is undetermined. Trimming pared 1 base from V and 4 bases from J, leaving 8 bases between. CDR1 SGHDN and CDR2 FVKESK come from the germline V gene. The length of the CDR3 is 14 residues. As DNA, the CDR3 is TGTGCCAGCAGCCAAGTTAGCTTCGGAAACACCATATATTTT. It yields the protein CASSQVSFGNTIYF.

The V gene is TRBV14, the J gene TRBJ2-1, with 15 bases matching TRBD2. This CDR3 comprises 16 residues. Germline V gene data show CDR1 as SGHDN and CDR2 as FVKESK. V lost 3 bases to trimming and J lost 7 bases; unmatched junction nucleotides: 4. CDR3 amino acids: CASSHGLAGGPNEQFF. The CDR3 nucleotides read TGTGCCAGCAGCCACGGACTAGCGGGGGGGCCGAATGAGCAGTTCTTC.

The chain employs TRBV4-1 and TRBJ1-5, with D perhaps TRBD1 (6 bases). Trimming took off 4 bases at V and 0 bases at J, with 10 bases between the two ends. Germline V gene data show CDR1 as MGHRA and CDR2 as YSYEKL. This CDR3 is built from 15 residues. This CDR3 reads CASSLTGNSNQPQHF. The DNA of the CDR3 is TGCGCCAGCAGCCTAACAGGGAATAGCAATCAGCCCCAGCATTTT.

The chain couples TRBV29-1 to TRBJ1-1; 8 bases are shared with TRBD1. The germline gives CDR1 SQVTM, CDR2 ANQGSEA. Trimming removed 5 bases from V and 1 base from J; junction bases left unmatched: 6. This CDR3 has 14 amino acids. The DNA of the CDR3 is TGCAGCGTTACAGACAGGGGACCGAACACTGAAGCTTTCTTT. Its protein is CSVTDRGPNTEAFF.

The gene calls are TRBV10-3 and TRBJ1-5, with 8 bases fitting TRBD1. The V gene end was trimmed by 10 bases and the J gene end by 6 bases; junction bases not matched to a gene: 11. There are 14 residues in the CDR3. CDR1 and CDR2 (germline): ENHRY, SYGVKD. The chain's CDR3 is CATSDRGGSQPQHF. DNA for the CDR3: TGTGCCACGAGTGACAGGGGAGGTAGTCAGCCCCAGCATTTT.

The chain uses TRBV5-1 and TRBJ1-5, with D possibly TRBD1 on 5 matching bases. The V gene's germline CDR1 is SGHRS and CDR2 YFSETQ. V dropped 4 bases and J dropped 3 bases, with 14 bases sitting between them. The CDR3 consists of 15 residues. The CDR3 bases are TGCGCCAGCAGCCCCGGGGCTGGCACCAATCAGCCCCAGCATTTT. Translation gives CASSPGAGTNQPQHF.

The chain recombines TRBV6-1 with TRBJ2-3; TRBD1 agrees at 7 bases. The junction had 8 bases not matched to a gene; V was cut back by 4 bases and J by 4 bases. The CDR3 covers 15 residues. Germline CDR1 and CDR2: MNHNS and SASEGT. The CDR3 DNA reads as TGTGCCAGCAGTGCGGACAGGATCGAGGCAGATACGCAGTATTTT. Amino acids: CASSADRIEADTQYF.

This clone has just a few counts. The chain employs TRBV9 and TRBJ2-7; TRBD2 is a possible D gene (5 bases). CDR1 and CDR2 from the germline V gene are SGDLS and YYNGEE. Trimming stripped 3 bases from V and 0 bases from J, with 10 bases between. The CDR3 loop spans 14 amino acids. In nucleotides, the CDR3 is TGTGCCAGCAGCGGAGGGATGGACTCCTACGAGCAGTACTTC. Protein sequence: CASSGGMDSYEQYF.